Listed below are T cell receptor beta chains from one sample, sequenced in a study of neurological immune-mediated disorders. Each CDR3 protein gets one entry after TCRdb re-called the 5' RACE reads with MiXCR. The data show 55,000 to 75,000 distinct CDR3 sequences, with roughly 2.5% seen just once and around 3% held by the top ten. Sequenced sample: PBMCs. These receptor sequences come from a man aged 50 to 59 with multiple sclerosis. Both conserved end residues are part of each CDR3. Each record gives: J gene, V gene, clone size, D gene, CDR3 DNA, CDR3 protein. A D gene is named only where the DNA matches it firmly. Size tells how often a clone was seen, or its class if it is expanded.

TRBJ2-1 TRBV20-1 many TRBD2 TGCAGTGCTAGGCTAGCGGGGCTATACAATGAGCAGTTCTTC CSARLAGLYNEQFF
TRBJ2-5 TRBV9 medium-sized TRBD2 TGTGCCAGCAGCGTAATAGCGGGGGGGCAGGGGACCCAGTACTTC CASSVIAGGQGTQYF
TRBJ2-2 TRBV9 many . TGTGCCAGCAGCGTAGGTAACGGGGAGCTGTTTTTT CASSVGNGELFF
TRBJ2-1 TRBV7-3 many . TGTGCCAGCAGTTCAACAGGGGGGGTCGTCGATGAGCAGTTCTTC CASSSTGGVVDEQFF
TRBJ1-1 TRBV20-1 many . TGCAGTGCTAGTGCGGGGGCGCGCACTGAAGCTTTCTTT CSASAGARTEAFF
TRBJ2-3 TRBV7-2 many TRBD2 TGTGCCAGCAGCTTTGGACTAGCGGGGGGGAGAGATACGCAGTATTTT CASSFGLAGGRDTQYF
TRBJ1-3 TRBV6-5 many . TGTGCCAGCAGGACGGGGGGCTCTGGAAACACCATATATTTT CASRTGGSGNTIYF
TRBJ1-2 TRBV5-1 many . TGCGCCAGCAGCGACGACGGTAACTATGGCTACACCTTC CASSDDGNYGYTF
TRBJ2-3 TRBV7-6 many TRBD2 TGTGCCAGCAGCTTCGGACTAGCGGGGGGCCCTAGCACAGATACGCAGTATTTT CASSFGLAGGPSTDTQYF
TRBJ1-2 TRBV5-1 many TRBD1 TGCGCCAGCCGTGGGGGCAGGGGGAGCTATGGCTACACCTTC CASRGGRGSYGYTF
TRBJ1-1 TRBV7-2 many . TGTGCCAGCACCCTTATCCCCCAGGCCAACACTGAAGCTTTCTTT CASTLIPQANTEAFF
TRBJ1-6 TRBV20-1 many TRBD1 TGCAGTGCTAGCTCAGGGACAGCTTATTCACCCCTCCACTTT CSASSGTAYSPLHF
TRBJ1-6 TRBV7-9 many . TGTGCCAGCAGCTTGGGCAGCGAGAATTCACCCCTCCACTTT CASSLGSENSPLHF
TRBJ1-2 TRBV12-3/TRBV12-4 many . TGTGCCAGCAGTAGGGGGTTGGGCCTTTATGGCTACACCTTC CASSRGLGLYGYTF
TRBJ2-7 TRBV3-1 many . TGTGCCAGCAGCCCGGGGGCCTACGAGCAGTACTTC CASSPGAYEQYF